This TCR beta chain emerged from a study of immune evolution from preneoplasia to lung adenocarcinoma. The germline V gene has CDR1 MDHEN and CDR2 SYDVKM. The CDR3 length is 12 residues. Trimming removed 3 bases from V and 5 bases from J, with 5 bases in between. TCRdb's table, derived via immunoSEQ multiplex PCR, lists solely in-frame clones and lacks some. The sample includes 7,700 or so clones, 75% to 85% of them seen just once. Whole-study results and caveats: Top clone share appeared to fall from AAH through AIS, MIA, adenocarcinoma. Later-stage lesions seemingly showed higher T cell density and diversity than normal lung.

As concerns this clone: Its specificity is not known.

H&E slides confirmed each diagnosis, reviewed by two pathologists independently. The sequencing input was FFPE adjacent normal lung tissue. V gene TRBV28 combines with J gene TRBJ1-3; D ambiguous. The sequence was obtained from a person between 65 and 80 years old with lung adenocarcinoma. The CDR3 sequence: CASSFRRNTIYF. The CDR3, as DNA: TGTGCCAGCAGTTTTCGTCGAAACACCATATATTTT.